Listed below are T cell receptor beta chains from one sample, sequenced in a study of blood T cells in healthy people across ages. TCRdb called the 5' RACE reads again in MiXCR, with one record for every CDR3 protein. This repertoire shows fewer than 700,000 distinct CDR3 sequences, 40% to 45% found once; its top ten account for about 32%. Sequencing was done on a sample of blood. Receptor source: a man at least 80 years old in good health. The CDR3 runs from the conserved cysteine through the conserved F or W. The order of the fields is D gene, clone size, CDR3 length, J gene, V gene, CDR3 protein, CDR3 DNA. A D gene is named only where the DNA matches it firmly. The size entry is marked missing in some rows and otherwise reads once, few, many or a size class.

>NA|once|14|TRBJ2-5|TRBV12-3/TRBV12-4
CASSVGYRRETQYF
TGTGCCAGCAGTGTAGGCTATAGAAGAGAGACCCAGTACTTC
>TRBD2|NA|16|TRBJ2-1|TRBV6-2/TRBV6-3
CASSYPGTSGYNEQFF
TGTGCCAGCAGTTACCCCGGGACTAGTGGCTACAATGAGCAGTTCTTC
>TRBD1|NA|15|TRBJ2-3|TRBV6-1
CASSDWDRVTDTQYF
TGTGCCAGCAGTGATTGGGACAGGGTCACAGATACGCAGTATTTT
>NA|NA|12|TRBJ2-3|TRBV5-1
CASSFETDTQYF
TGCGCCAGCAGCTTTGAAACAGATACGCAGTATTTT
>TRBD2|few|18|TRBJ2-3|TRBV5-5
CASSPILTSGGATDTQYF
TGTGCCAGCAGCCCGATCCTGACTAGCGGGGGGGCAACAGATACGCAGTATTTT
>TRBD1|NA|15|TRBJ2-3|TRBV12-3/TRBV12-4
CASSTGQAGIDTQYF
TGTGCCAGCAGTACGGGACAGGCAGGCATAGATACGCAGTATTTT
>NA|NA|12|TRBJ1-1|TRBV28
CAVRFSEAEAFF
TGTGCCGTAAGGTTTTCGGAGGCTGAAGCTTTCTTT
>TRBD2|NA|14|TRBJ2-3|TRBV6-2/TRBV6-3
CASRTSGRIGTQYF
TGTGCCAGCAGGACTAGCGGGAGGATTGGTACGCAGTATTTT
>NA|NA|14|TRBJ2-1|TRBV28
CACIGRNSYNEQFF
TGTGCCTGTATTGGACGAAACTCCTACAATGAGCAGTTCTTC
>NA|NA|15|TRBJ2-7|TRBV15
CATSRSLDGSYEQYF
TGTGCCACCAGCAGATCTCTCGACGGCTCCTACGAGCAGTACTTC
>TRBD2|NA|18|TRBJ2-5|TRBV12-3/TRBV12-4
CASSLEGLAGAYQETQYF
TGTGCCAGCAGTTTAGAGGGACTAGCGGGGGCCTACCAAGAGACCCAGTACTTC
>NA|many|14|TRBJ2-5|TRBV7-2
CASSLARVAETQYF
TGTGCCAGCAGCTTAGCGAGGGTAGCAGAGACCCAGTACTTC
>NA|few|13|TRBJ1-4|TRBV7-9
CASSPAPAEKLFF
TGTGCCAGCAGCCCGGCCCCGGCTGAAAAACTGTTTTTT
>TRBD1|NA|16|TRBJ2-4|TRBV20-1
CSASIGTGGTKNIQYF
TGCAGTGCTTCGATCGGGACAGGGGGAACCAAAAACATTCAGTACTTC
>NA|few|13|TRBJ2-1|TRBV20-1
CSVNAGEGNEQFF
TGCAGTGTCAATGCGGGTGAGGGCAATGAGCAGTTCTTC
>TRBD2|few|14|TRBJ2-7|TRBV6-5
CASSYSSGNYEQYF
TGTGCCAGCAGTTACTCTAGCGGGAATTACGAGCAGTACTTC
>NA|many|16|TRBJ2-5|TRBV5-1
CASSLGDRGGLKTQYF
TGCGCCAGCAGCTTGGGAGACAGAGGCGGTCTGAAGACCCAGTACTTC
>NA|NA|16|TRBJ2-4|TRBV7-2
CASSLPPGRAKNIQYF
TGTGCCAGCAGCTTGCCACCTGGGAGAGCCAAAAACATTCAGTACTTC
>NA|NA|14|TRBJ1-2|TRBV4-3
CASSPPGAPYGYTF
TGCGCCAGCAGCCCCCCCGGGGCCCCCTATGGCTACACCTTC
>TRBD2|many|19|TRBJ2-1|TRBV6-2/TRBV6-3
CASSYSGLAGDGSYNEQFF
TGTGCCAGCAGTTACTCGGGACTAGCGGGAGACGGCTCCTACAATGAGCAGTTCTTC
>NA|NA|15|TRBJ2-7|TRBV24-1
CATSDPTRGLNEQYF
TGTGCCACCAGTGACCCTACTAGGGGGTTGAATGAGCAGTACTTC
>NA|NA|12|TRBJ2-3|TRBV11-2
CASSFWSDTQYF
TGTGCCAGCAGCTTTTGGTCAGATACGCAGTATTTT
>NA|NA|14|TRBJ2-5|TRBV2
CAGGPGTGQETQYF
TGTGCCGGGGGACCGGGAACGGGGCAGGAGACCCAGTACTTC
>NA|NA|16|TRBJ1-5|TRBV2
CASKGGRGENNQPQHF
TGTGCCAGCAAGGGGGGTCGAGGGGAGAACAATCAGCCCCAGCATTTT
>NA|many|15|TRBJ2-1|TRBV10-3
CAISEPKKQGNEQFF
TGTGCCATCAGTGAGCCCAAAAAACAGGGAAATGAGCAGTTCTTC
>NA|NA|16|TRBJ1-4|TRBV12-3/TRBV12-4
CASSLAHQGRREKLFF
TGTGCCAGCAGTTTAGCGCATCAGGGGCGGCGGGAAAAACTGTTTTTT
>TRBD2|NA|17|TRBJ2-7|TRBV7-8
CASSLNPSGAGIYEQYF
TGTGCCAGCAGCCTAAACCCGAGCGGGGCAGGTATCTACGAGCAGTACTTC
>NA|few|16|TRBJ1-6|TRBV4-2
CASSQGPVGLNSPLHF
TGTGCCAGCAGCCAAGGTCCCGTAGGACTTAATTCACCCCTCCACTTT
>NA|NA|15|TRBJ2-3|TRBV5-4
CASSLVRTMTDTQYF
TGTGCCAGCAGCTTGGTGCGGACGATGACAGATACGCAGTATTTT
>NA|NA|12|TRBJ2-5|TRBV7-9
CASRRQQETQYF
TGTGCCAGCAGACGGCAGCAAGAGACCCAGTACTTC
>TRBD2|few|17|TRBJ2-1|TRBV7-2
CASSLLRSGGGNNEQFF
TGTGCCAGCAGCCTTTTAAGGTCGGGAGGGGGGAACAATGAGCAGTTCTTC
>TRBD2|few|14|TRBJ2-5|TRBV6-2/TRBV6-3
CASRTGGLGETQYF
TGTGCCAGCAGGACGGGGGGGCTGGGAGAGACCCAGTACTTC
>NA|NA|13|TRBJ2-1|TRBV5-1
CASRAEGYNEQFF
TGCGCCAGCAGGGCGGAGGGGTACAATGAGCAGTTCTTC
>NA|NA|14|TRBJ1-2|TRBV20-1
CSARVTQGTDGYTF
TGCAGTGCTAGAGTGACACAGGGAACTGATGGCTACACCTTC
>NA|NA|15|TRBJ1-4|TRBV12-3/TRBV12-4
CASSLAQQGGEKLFF
TGTGCCAGCAGTTTAGCCCAACAGGGAGGTGAAAAACTGTTTTTT
>TRBD2|NA|16|TRBJ2-7|TRBV13
CASSPGTSGARYEQYF
TGTGCCAGCAGCCCAGGGACTAGCGGGGCGCGCTACGAGCAGTACTTC
>TRBD2|NA|14|TRBJ2-7|TRBV6-5
CASSYRRGGYEQYF
TGTGCCAGCAGTTACCGACGGGGGGGCTACGAGCAGTACTTC
>NA|NA|15|TRBJ2-1|TRBV5-1
CASSSDSSSYNEQFF
TGCGCCAGCAGCTCGGACAGCAGCTCCTACAATGAGCAGTTCTTC
>TRBD2|NA|15|TRBJ2-1|TRBV20-1
CSARTSGWLHNEQFF
TGCAGTGCAAGGACTAGCGGGTGGCTCCACAATGAGCAGTTCTTC
>NA|NA|13|TRBJ2-1|TRBV6-2/TRBV6-3
CASSSRLSNEQFF
TGTGCCAGCAGTTCGAGACTGTCTAATGAGCAGTTCTTC
>NA|NA|18|TRBJ1-6|TRBV4-3
CASSQDPAPRDGNSPLHF
TGCGCCAGCAGCCAAGACCCGGCGCCCCGGGACGGTAATTCACCCCTCCACTTT
>TRBD1|NA|16|TRBJ1-1|TRBV7-2
CASSLALGQGSTEAFF
TGTGCCAGCAGCTTAGCTCTTGGACAGGGGAGCACTGAAGCTTTCTTT
>TRBD1|few|17|TRBJ1-2|TRBV7-2
CASTADRGHGNHYGYTF
TGTGCCAGCACTGCCGACAGGGGGCATGGAAATCACTATGGCTACACCTTC
>NA|many|11|TRBJ2-4|TRBV27
CASSLGDIQYF
TGTGCCAGCAGTTTAGGGGACATTCAGTACTTC
>NA|NA|14|TRBJ1-4|TRBV2
CASRDAEVSGKLFF
TGTGCCAGCAGGGACGCGGAGGTTTCGGGGAAACTGTTTTTT
>TRBD1|NA|13|TRBJ1-4|TRBV6-6
CASSYGQGEKLFF
TGTGCCAGCAGTTACGGACAGGGTGAAAAACTGTTTTTT
>TRBD1|NA|14|TRBJ2-1|TRBV7-9
CASRAGTGDNEQFF
TGTGCCAGCAGGGCAGGGACAGGGGACAATGAGCAGTTCTTC
>NA|NA|16|TRBJ1-4|TRBV7-6
CASSLGRQAINEKLFF
TGTGCCAGCAGCTTAGGTCGACAGGCGATTAATGAAAAACTGTTTTTT
>NA|few|16|TRBJ2-5|TRBV5-1
CASSLPPPVDQETQYF
TGCGCCAGCAGCTTGCCCCCCCCGGTGGACCAAGAGACCCAGTACTTC
>NA|few|13|TRBJ2-5|TRBV20-1
CSASQGFGETQYF
TGCAGTGCTTCACAGGGATTTGGAGAGACCCAGTACTTC